The clone carrying this TCR beta chain has only one observation. The CDR3 length is 17 residues. Per germline, CDR1 LGHNA and CDR2 YSLEER. V lost 0 bases to trimming and J lost 9 bases, with 24 bases between them. The data stem from a study of OX40 agonist ivuxolimab in advanced cancers. TCRdb keeps only in-frame clones here, not all; method: immunoSEQ multiplex PCR. The sample lists 35,000 to 50,000 clones; approximately 84% were seen once. The V gene is TRBV4-3, the J gene TRBJ2-7, with D possibly being TRBD1 (5 bases). The sample here was CD4+ or CD8+ T cells sorted from blood, taken in a trial of the OX40 agonist ivuxolimab. This TCR was recovered from an adult with an advanced solid tumor such as melanoma, head and neck, liver or kidney cancer. The CDR3 loop reads CASSQELTVTTDNGQYF. The CDR3 DNA is TGCGCCAGCAGCCAAGAGTTGACAGTTACAACGGATAACGGGCAGTACTTC.